A selection of T cell receptor beta chains follows, all from one sample in a study of graft-versus-host responses after intestinal transplantation. Method: immunoSEQ multiplex PCR; TCRdb's copy keeps in-frame clones and lacks some. The sample lists about 130,000 clones; 85% to 95% were seen once. No cognate antigen is known for these TCRs. This specimen consisted of unstimulated CD4+ T cells sorted from spleen or lymph node cells, obtained before intestinal transplant. The receptors here all came from a human donor who received an intestinal transplant. CDR3s include the opening cysteine and the closing phenylalanine or tryptophan. D genes are given only for firm matches.

.,TRBV11-2,TRBJ2-2,CASSLRSGTVNTGELFF,TGTGCCAGCAGCTTACGATCCGGGACGGTTAACACCGGGGAGCTGTTTTTT
.,TRBV19,TRBJ2-7,CASSRPGNYEQYF,TGTGCCAGTAGTCGCCCTGGGAACTACGAGCAGTACTTC
.,TRBV14,TRBJ1-1,CASSPIRENTEAFF,TGTGCCAGCAGCCCTATCAGGGAGAACACTGAAGCTTTCTTT
.,TRBV25-1,TRBJ1-4,CASSDRGRGEKLFF,TGTGCCAGCAGTGACAGGGGTCGAGGTGAAAAACTGTTTTTT
.,TRBV30,TRBJ1-3,CAWSIRRLSSGNTIYF,TGTGCCTGGAGTATTAGAAGACTCTCCTCTGGAAACACCATATATTTT
.,TRBV5-6,TRBJ2-7,CASSWDVTAGTYEQYF,TGTGCCAGCAGCTGGGACGTGACGGCGGGTACCTACGAGCAGTACTTC
.,TRBV27,TRBJ2-7,CASSLWAQGPYEQYF,TGTGCCAGCAGTTTATGGGCGCAGGGGCCCTACGAGCAGTACTTC
TRBD1,TRBV28,TRBJ1-5,CASSLGTGFKPQHF,TGTGCCAGCAGTTTAGGGACAGGGTTTAAGCCCCAGCATTTT
.,TRBV11-3,TRBJ1-1,CASSLGGANTEAFF,TGTGCCAGCAGCTTAGGAGGGGCGAACACTGAAGCTTTCTTT
.,TRBV7-9,TRBJ2-1,CASSLRTTSYNEQFF,TGTGCCAGCAGCTTAAGGACGACTAGTTACAATGAGCAGTTCTTC